This entry concerns a single TCR beta chain. This entry is derived from a study of blood T cell repertoires in COVID-19. Study background: The United States, Italy and Spain supplied acute and convalescent COVID-19 samples. The analysed material was cDNA or gDNA that came from T cells, B-cell-depleted T cells, or PBMCs.

In the original workflow: Counts of nucleated cells, estimated from reference gene primer amplification, were obtained. Clones were read by immunoSEQ multiplex PCR, and TCRdb kept only the in-frame ones, dropping some. V and J calls and clone size come straight from that table; D and trimming were deduced from the DNA. The sample consists of 200,000 to 250,000 clones, about 82% of them appearing once. This CDR3 region has 16 residues. CDR1 is SQVTM and CDR2 is ANQGSEA in the germline V gene. V trimming: 5 bases; J trimming: 1 base; junction bases outside the gene matches: 13. The chain recombines TRBV29-1 with TRBJ2-5, with TRBD2 matching over 7 bases. This TCR derives from a woman in her forties or fifties who had recovered from COVID-19. Sequences were obtained from PBMCs or T cells enriched from blood (not recorded which). This chain's CDR3 is CSVSGGLIAVQETQYF. The DNA of the CDR3 is TGCAGCGTTTCCGGGGGGTTGATAGCGGTCCAAGAGACCCAGTACTTC.